A single sample gave rise to the 21 T cell receptor beta chains below, sequenced in a study of cytomegalovirus exposure and HLA in healthy donors. The study ran its PCR with 60 Vbeta and 13 Jbeta primers. Assay: immunoSEQ multiplex PCR; the TCRdb copy retains only in-frame clones and omits some. The sample has roughly 200,000 clones, roughly 81% seen once; the top ten hold 2.1%. The sample taken for sequencing was PBMCs. These receptors all come from a woman in her twenties or thirties in good health and CMV-seropositive.

The J gene is TRBJ1-5, the V gene TRBV19, with a possible D match to TRBD1 (6 bases). The germline V gene has CDR1 LNHDA and CDR2 SQIVND (reference sequence). Trimming stripped 3 bases from V and 8 bases from J, with 29 bases between. The CDR3 is 19 residues long. CDR3 loop: CASSIRTVILDRRLEPQHF. The CDR3, as DNA: TGTGCCAGTAGTATCCGGACGGTTATTCTCGACAGGCGACTTGAGCCCCAGCATTTT.

V gene TRBV11-3 combines with J gene TRBJ1-5, with D possibly matching TRBD1 (6 bases). CDR1 and CDR2 (germline): SGHNT, YENEEA. The CDR3 totals 17 residues. V lost 4 bases to trimming and J lost 7 bases, with 23 bases between them. CDR3 loop: CASSSTIGAGVRQPQHF. The CDR3 coding sequence is TGTGCCAGCAGCTCCACAATAGGGGCAGGGGTGCGGCAGCCCCAGCATTTT.

In DNA form, the CDR3 reads TGTGCCAGCAGTCCCCCCGAGGCAGGGGCCGATGAAGCTTTCTTT. Protein product: CASSPPEAGADEAFF. The V and J genes are TRBV28 and TRBJ1-1, with a tentative D call TRBD1 (6 bases). Trimming took off 5 bases at V and 7 bases at J, with 20 bases between the two ends. The CDR3 sequence is 15 residues long. CDR1 and CDR2 from the germline V gene are MDHEN and SYDVKM.

The chain carries TRBV13 and TRBJ1-1; no definite D call. Germline-derived CDR1 and CDR2 are PRHDT and FYEKMQ (reference sequence). V shed 3 bases and J shed 4 bases, with 12 bases lying between them. This CDR3 spans 14 amino acids. In nucleotides, the CDR3 is TGTGCCAGCAGCTTCTACGGGGTGTCCACTGAAGCTTTCTTT. Translated, it gives CASSFYGVSTEAFF. Based on the CDR3 plus reference TRBV13 and TRBJ1-1, the full variable domain is AAGVIQSPRHLIKEKRETATLKCYPIPRHDTVYWYQQGPGQDPQFLISFYEKMQSDKGSIPDRFSAQQFSDYHSELNMSSLELGDSALYFCASSFYGVSTEAFFGQGTRLTVV.

Notes on this clone: The same CDR3 can be traced to other DNA sequences in this sample. CDR3 bases: TGCGCCAGCAGCTTGGGAACAGGCTACAATCAGCCCCAGCATTTT. Translated: CASSLGTGYNQPQHF. J is TRBJ1-5 and V is TRBV5-1; D may be TRBD1 (5 bases). The V gene's germline CDR1 is SGHRS and CDR2 YFSETQ. Trimming stripped 0 bases from V and 3 bases from J, with 10 bases between. The CDR3 covers 15 residues.

This clone was counted a few times. V gene TRBV18 combines with J gene TRBJ1-4, with 9 bases aligning to TRBD1. The CDR3 runs to 17 residues. Germline trimming cut 6 bases from V and 2 bases from J; bases unmatched to any gene: 10. Germline V gives CDR1 KGHSH, CDR2 LQKENI. CDR3 sequence (DNA): TGTGCCAGCTCCCAAGGGACAGGGATCACGACTAATGAAAAACTGTTTTTT. Protein sequence: CASSQGTGITTNEKLFF.

V gene TRBV18 combines with J gene TRBJ1-2, with 12 bases fitting TRBD1. Germline-derived CDR1 and CDR2 are KGHSH and LQKENI. This CDR3 spans 16 amino acids. The V segment lost 6 bases and the J segment 6 bases; nucleotides outside the gene matches: 11. CDR3 sequence: CASSPVTGTGGDGYTF. Written as DNA, the CDR3 is TGTGCCAGCTCTCCGGTAACGGGGACAGGGGGCGATGGCTACACCTTC. Combining the CDR3 with reference TRBV18 and TRBJ1-2 gives the whole variable domain NAGVMQNPRHLVRRRGQEARLRCSPMKGHSHVYWYRQLPEEGLKFMVYLQKENIIDESGMPKERFSAEFPKEGPSILRIQQVVRGDSAAYFCASSPVTGTGGDGYTFGSGTRLTVV.

The chain is built from TRBV6-4 and TRBJ1-1; 7 bases align to TRBD1. V lost 0 bases and J lost 11; bases outside the gene matches: 9. Per germline, CDR1 MRHNA and CDR2 SNTAGT. The CDR3 covers 14 residues. The CDR3 loop is CASSDSGEGAPAFF. The CDR3 region has the DNA TGTGCCAGCAGTGACTCGGGTGAGGGGGCGCCGGCTTTCTTT.

The chain combines TRBV7-8 with TRBJ1-1, with TRBD1 matching over 8 bases. The CDR3 length is 14 residues. V shed 5 bases, J shed 2 bases, and the junction held 4 bases outside the gene matches. Looked up from germline, CDR1 is SGHVS and CDR2 is FQNEAQ. CDR3 sequence (DNA): TGTGCCAGCAGCCGGGGACAGGTCAACACTGAAGCTTTCTTT. Encoded protein: CASSRGQVNTEAFF. Together with reference TRBV7-8 and TRBJ1-1, the CDR3 gives the full variable domain: GAGVSQSPRYKVAKRGQDVALRCDPISGHVSLFWYQQALGQGPEFLTYFQNEAQLDKSGLPSDRFFAERPEGSVSTLKIQRTQQEDSAVYLCASSRGQVNTEAFFGQGTRLTVV.

The chain has TRBV4-2 and TRBJ1-5, with 9 bases matching TRBD1. CDR3 length: 15 residues. Germline V gene sequence: CDR1 LGHNA, CDR2 YNFKEQ. The V and J ends lost 2 bases and 4 bases, in that order; junction bases with no gene match: 3. The CDR3 loop reads CASSQNRGLNQPQHF. The CDR3 DNA reads as TGTGCCAGCAGCCAAAACAGGGGGCTTAATCAGCCCCAGCATTTT.

This chain joins TRBV9 and TRBJ1-2; no clear D gene. V lost 6 bases, J lost 4 bases, and 19 bases lay in between. The CDR3 contains 15 residues. CDR1 and CDR2 (germline): SGDLS, YYNGEE. The CDR3 loop is CASTPGAELLYGYTF. CDR3 DNA: TGTGCCAGCACCCCTGGTGCTGAACTACTCTATGGCTACACCTTC.

This clone appeared a single time. V usage is TRBV6-6 and J usage is TRBJ1-2; 9 nucleotides agree with TRBD1. Per germline, CDR1 MNHNY and CDR2 SVGAGI (reference sequence). This CDR3 is built from 16 residues. V lost 0 bases to trimming and J lost 3 bases; unmatched junction nucleotides: 5. CDR3 sequence (DNA): TGTGCCAGCAGTTACTCGTCGACAGGGGGTGACTATGGCTACACCTTC. Translating gives CASSYSSTGGDYGYTF.

The table lists this clone with a count of one. The chain combines TRBV28 with TRBJ2-7; TRBD2 agrees at 8 bases. The germline gives CDR1 MDHEN, CDR2 SYDVKM. V was clipped by 5 bases and J by 4 bases; unmatched bases: 10. There are 15 residues in the CDR3. The CDR3 is CASSRSDSGVYEQYF. The CDR3 coding sequence is TGTGCCAGCAGTCGAAGTGATAGCGGGGTGTACGAGCAGTACTTC.

Comment on this clone: Other DNA sequences within the sample encode an identical CDR3. The chain is built from TRBV5-1 and TRBJ2-5; TRBD2 matches at 9 bases. V lost 4 bases to trimming and J lost 5 bases; unmatched junction nucleotides: 3. This CDR3 has 13 amino acids. The germline V gene encodes CDR1 SGHRS and CDR2 YFSETQ. This CDR3 is CASSLAGGETQYF. CDR3 DNA sequence: TGCGCCAGCAGCCTGGCGGGAGGGGAGACCCAGTACTTC.

The chain employs TRBV28 and TRBJ1-2; D unclear. Looked up from germline, CDR1 is MDHEN and CDR2 is SYDVKM. Trimming took 2 bases from V and 3 from J, leaving 13 bases between them. CDR3 length: 15 amino acids. CDR3 sequence: CASSLRIGVYYGYTF. As DNA, the CDR3 is TGTGCCAGCAGTTTACGGATCGGGGTCTACTATGGCTACACCTTC.

The V and J genes are TRBV6-5 and TRBJ2-5; D is perhaps TRBD2 (5 bases). The tail of the sequence fits TRBJ2-7 better, so the J call may be wrong. In germline, CDR1 is MNHEY, CDR2 SVGAGI. The CDR3 runs 15 residues. This CDR3 reads CASSYPRTDFYEQYF. Here the CDR3 DNA reads TGTGCCAGCAGTTACCCCCGGACTGACTTCTACGAGCAGTACTTC.

This clone was observed a handful of times. The gene calls are TRBV4-2 and TRBJ2-7; 9 bases align to TRBD2. J lost 7 bases, V lost 3 bases, and 10 bases had no gene match. The CDR3 has 15 residues. Germline CDR1 LGHNA, CDR2 YNFKEQ. The CDR3 coding sequence is TGTGCCAGCAGCCAGGGGACTAGCACCCGTCGGGAGCAGTACTTC. This gives the protein CASSQGTSTRREQYF.

The genes are TRBV18 and TRBJ1-2; D may be TRBD1 (5 bases). CDR1 is KGHSH and CDR2 is LQKENI in the germline V gene. The length of the CDR3 is 14 residues. Trimming removed 4 bases at V and 8 bases at J, with 17 bases between. CDR3 in amino acids: CASSHDRDSTGYTF. CDR3 DNA sequence: TGTGCCAGCTCACACGATAGGGACTCGACGGGCTACACCTTC.

Notes on this clone: The sample holds other DNA sequences that translate to the same CDR3. The V and J genes are TRBV7-6 and TRBJ2-1; TRBD2 might be the D (5 bases). The V end was cut by 1 base, the J end by 7 bases, with 8 bases between. CDR1 and CDR2 (germline): SGHVS, FNYEAQ. The CDR3 has 13 amino acids. The CDR3, as DNA: TGTGCCAGCAGCTTAGTAGGCGGGAATGAGCAGTTCTTC. Translating it yields CASSLVGGNEQFF.

The V and J genes are TRBV2 and TRBJ1-1; 9 bases align to TRBD1. Germline values: CDR1 SNHLY, CDR2 FYNNEI. The CDR3 sequence is 14 residues long. Germline trimming cut 4 bases from V and 4 bases from J; bases unmatched to any gene: 4. CDR3 sequence (DNA): TGTGCCAGCAGTGTACAGGGGGCCCGCACTGAAGCTTTCTTT. Protein: CASSVQGARTEAFF.

J is TRBJ2-7 and V is TRBV19; TRBD1 aligns across 7 bases. The trim removed 3 bases at V and 2 bases at J, leaving 4 bases unmatched. Germline CDR1 reads LNHDA; CDR2 reads SQIVND (reference sequence). The CDR3 loop spans 14 amino acids. The CDR3 protein is CASSIPGQTYEQYF. CDR3 DNA sequence: TGTGCCAGTAGTATCCCGGGACAGACCTACGAGCAGTACTTC.